These 30 T cell receptor gamma chains originate from one sample sequenced in a study of Vδ1+ human thymocytes. Whole-study results and caveats: In the thymus, TRG and TRD repertoires looked highly polyclonal with Gaussian CDR3 lengths.

Extracted RNA was reverse transcribed into cDNA. Multiplex PCR used pooled V-gene forward primers and a constant-region reverse primer to amplify CDR3s. TCRdb re-identified clones in the multiplex PCR reads via CATT. The table records approximately 8,700 gamma-chain clones, 56% of them present only once. No antigen has been identified for these receptors. Sample: Vdelta1+ gamma-delta thymocytes from the thymus. Subset described: FACS-sorted CD3+ TCRalphabeta- TCRVdelta1+ TCRVdelta2- thymocytes. All receptors come from a girl in the first two years of life who had congenital heart surgery.

A remark on this clone: Within the sample, other DNA sequences also encode this same CDR3. The chain couples TRGV9 to TRGJ1 or TRGJ2. In the absence of a J gene in TCRdb, the DNA was matched to germline to assign it here. Germline CDR1 GITISATS, CDR2 ISYDGTV (reference sequence). V shed 0 bases and J 9 bases; nucleotides not matched to a gene: 5. The CDR3 contains 12 residues. The CDR3 nucleotides read TGTGCCTTGTGGGAGGTGATTGGTAAGAAACTCTTT. This translates into CALWEVIGKKLF.

The chain carries TRGV2 and TRGJP2. TCRdb is silent on the J gene; assignment here came from matching the DNA to germline. The length of the CDR3 is 15 residues. The trim removed 0 bases at V and 9 bases at J, leaving 10 bases unmatched. Germline V gene data show CDR1 as EGSNGY and CDR2 as YDSYNSKV. CDR3 coding DNA: TGTGCCACCTGGGACGGGCCAGGGGAGTATTGGATCAAGACGTTT. The encoded protein is CATWDGPGEYWIKTF.

This chain uses TRGV2 with TRGJP2. The J gene, not given by TCRdb, was assigned here from a germline match of the nucleotide sequence. Germline CDR1 is EGSNGY and CDR2 is YDSYNSKV. The CDR3 runs to 17 residues. The ends lost 1 base at V and 1 base at J; junction bases unmatched: 9. DNA for the CDR3: TGTGCCACCTGGGACGGCCCGAAAACTAGTAGTGATTGGATCAAGACGTTT. It translates to CATWDGPKTSSDWIKTF.

The rearrangement links TRGV3 to TRGJ1 or TRGJ2. Here the J gene was assigned by germline matching of the DNA, as TCRdb has none. The CDR3 length is 13 residues. Per the germline V gene, CDR1 is VTNTFY and CDR2 is YDVSTARD (reference sequence). Germline trimming cut 0 bases from V and 11 bases from J; bases unmatched to any gene: 10. The CDR3 DNA is TGTGCCACCTGGGACAGGCCTGAGGTGCAGAAACTCTTT. As protein: CATWDRPEVQKLF.

The gene calls are TRGV3 and TRGJ1 or TRGJ2. Assignment of the J gene here rests on matching the DNA to germline, because TCRdb gives none. The ends lost 0 bases at V and 8 bases at J; junction bases unmatched: 7. Germline CDR1 and CDR2: VTNTFY and YDVSTARD (reference sequence). CDR3 length equals 13 residues. The CDR3 sequence: CATWDRKRDKKLF. DNA for the CDR3: TGTGCCACCTGGGACAGGAAGCGGGATAAGAAACTCTTT.

V is TRGV8 and J is TRGJP2. TCRdb records no J gene; here it was assigned by comparing the DNA to germline. Germline V gives CDR1 VENAVY, CDR2 YDSYNSRV. The CDR3 totals 13 residues. V lost 0 bases, J lost 7 bases, and 2 bases stayed unmatched. CDR3 sequence: CATWDRNDWIKTF. DNA of the CDR3: TGTGCCACCTGGGATAGGAATGATTGGATCAAGACGTTT.

The J gene has no call, while the V gene is TRGV3. The length of the CDR3 is 11 residues. In germline, CDR1 is VTNTFY, CDR2 YDVSTARD (reference sequence). DNA of the CDR3: TGTGCCACCTGGGACAGGCTGGTTAAACTCTTT. It codes for CATWDRLVKLF.

The V call is TRGV3, the J call TRGJ1 or TRGJ2. TCRdb does not report a J gene; here it was assigned by matching the DNA to germline references. The germline V gene encodes CDR1 VTNTFY and CDR2 YDVSTARD (reference sequence). V lost 1 base, J lost 12 bases, and 15 bases stayed unmatched. The CDR3 runs 14 residues. The chain's CDR3 is CATWDSPPRAGKLF. The CDR3 DNA reads as TGTGCCACCTGGGACAGTCCACCACGTGCGGGGAAACTCTTT.

For this clone: This CDR3 is also generated by other DNA sequences in the sample. The genes are TRGV4 and TRGJ1 or TRGJ2. The J gene is absent in TCRdb and was assigned here via DNA matching to germline. This CDR3 is built from 13 residues. V gave up 0 bases and J gave up 5 bases; unmatched junction bases: 4. The germline V gene encodes CDR1 EGSTGY and CDR2 YDSYTSSV. CDR3 nucleotide sequence: TGTGCCACCTGGGATGGGCGGGATTATAAGAAACTCTTT. This encodes CATWDGRDYKKLF.

The rearrangement links TRGV2 to TRGJ1 or TRGJ2. The J gene, not given by TCRdb, was assigned here from a germline match of the nucleotide sequence. Trimming took 0 bases from V and 5 from J; bases not matched to a gene: 7. CDR3 length: 14 amino acids. Germline V gene sequence: CDR1 EGSNGY, CDR2 YDSYNSKV. CDR3 nucleotide sequence: TGTGCCACCTGGGACGGGCCTCAGGATTATAAGAAACTCTTT. As protein: CATWDGPQDYKKLF.

V gene TRGV2 combines with J gene TRGJ1 or TRGJ2. The CDR3 contains 9 residues. The germline V gene has CDR1 EGSNGY and CDR2 YDSYNSKV. Trimming at V came to 9 bases and at J to 8 bases, leaving 4 bases not matched to a gene. The CDR3 is CATLHKKLF. The CDR3 nucleotides read TGTGCCACCCTTCATAAGAAACTCTTT.

The rearrangement links TRGV8 to TRGJ1 or TRGJ2. TCRdb gives no J gene; it was assigned here by matching the DNA to germline. With 2 bases clipped from V and 4 bases from J, the junction kept 5 bases outside the gene matches. The CDR3 is 13 residues long. Germline CDR1 and CDR2: VENAVY and YDSYNSRV. CDR3 sequence (DNA): TGTGCCACCTGGGATATGGGGTATTATAAGAAACTCTTT. Translating gives CATWDMGYYKKLF.

This chain links TRGV9 with TRGJ1 or TRGJ2. Germline matching of the DNA provided the J gene here, since TCRdb leaves it blank. J gave up 10 bases and V 0 bases, and 9 bases lay outside the gene matches. Germline CDR1 reads GITISATS; CDR2 reads ISYDGTV (reference sequence). The CDR3 is 13 residues long. The CDR3 protein is CALWEVHEVKKLF. The CDR3 DNA reads as TGTGCCTTGTGGGAGGTGCACGAAGTGAAGAAACTCTTT.

This chain links TRGV8 with TRGJP2. Here the J gene was assigned by germline matching of the DNA, as TCRdb has none. The CDR3 consists of 18 residues. The junction had 12 bases not matched to a gene; V was cut back by 2 bases and J by 0 bases. CDR1 is VENAVY and CDR2 is YDSYNSRV in the germline V gene. CDR3: CATWDKNGGYSSDWIKTF. Here the CDR3 DNA reads TGTGCCACCTGGGATAAGAACGGGGGCTATAGTAGTGATTGGATCAAGACGTTT.

This clone was detected once. The same CDR3 can be traced to other DNA sequences in this sample. The genes are TRGV3 and TRGJ1 or TRGJ2. No J segment appears in TCRdb, so it was assigned here by matching the sequence to germline. This CDR3 has 15 amino acids. J lost 7 bases, V lost 0 bases, and 12 bases had no gene match. The germline CDR1 and CDR2 sequences are VTNTFY and YDVSTARD (reference sequence). The CDR3 region is CATWDRRSWDYKKLF. The CDR3 nucleotides read TGTGCCACCTGGGACAGGCGGTCATGGGACTATAAGAAACTCTTT.

The chain combines TRGV8 with TRGJ1 or TRGJ2. TCRdb supplies no J gene; here it was assigned by aligning the nucleotide sequence to germline. The CDR3 is 13 amino acids. J gave up 4 bases and V 2 bases, and 5 bases lay outside the gene matches. CDR1 and CDR2 from the germline V gene are VENAVY and YDSYNSRV. CDR3 in DNA: TGTGCCACCTGGGATATAAGGTATTATAAGAAACTCTTT. Its translation is CATWDIRYYKKLF.

V usage is TRGV3 and J usage is TRGJ1 or TRGJ2. Matching the DNA to germline supplied the J gene, which TCRdb does not give. Looked up from germline, CDR1 is VTNTFY and CDR2 is YDVSTARD (reference sequence). CDR3 length: 14 residues. V shed 0 bases and J 7 bases; nucleotides not matched to a gene: 9. The CDR3, as DNA: TGTGCCACCTGGGACAGGCAAGAGGGGTATAAGAAACTCTTT. It codes for CATWDRQEGYKKLF.

To note about this clone: Other DNA sequences within the sample encode an identical CDR3. The chain combines TRGV8 with TRGJ1 or TRGJ2. The J gene was not available in TCRdb and was assigned here by matching the DNA to germline segments. The V and J ends lost 0 bases and 5 bases, in that order; junction bases with no gene match: 1. This CDR3 comprises 12 residues. Germline V gene lookup returns CDR1 VENAVY and CDR2 YDSYNSRV. The CDR3 nucleotides are TGTGCCACCTGGGATAGGCATTATAAGAAACTCTTT. It yields the protein CATWDRHYKKLF.

In this sample, this clone turned up once. The chain links TRGV2 to TRGJ1 or TRGJ2. Because TCRdb records no J gene, it was assigned here through a match of the DNA to germline. The V and J ends lost 4 bases and 1 base, in that order; junction bases with no gene match: 13. In germline, CDR1 is EGSNGY, CDR2 YDSYNSKV. This CDR3 comprises 16 residues. The CDR3 sequence is CATWEDGAVNYYKKLF. The CDR3 bases are TGTGCCACCTGGGAGGATGGGGCCGTTAATTATTATAAGAAACTCTTT.

This clone has more than one count but fewer than ten. J is TRGJ1 or TRGJ2 and V is TRGV5. Matching the DNA to germline supplied the J gene, which TCRdb does not give. J gave up 12 bases and V 3 bases, and 5 bases lay outside the gene matches. This CDR3 comprises 10 residues. The germline CDR1 and CDR2 sequences are VINAFY and YDVSNSKD. The CDR3 coding sequence is TGTGCCACCTGGGACTCTAGGAAACTCTTT. It encodes CATWDSRKLF.

The rearrangement uses TRGV5 and TRGJ1 or TRGJ2. TCRdb gives no J gene; it was assigned here by matching the DNA to germline. The CDR3 extends over 15 amino acids. The J segment lost 4 bases and the V segment lost 1 base, leaving 10 bases of the junction unmatched. Germline V gene lookup returns CDR1 VINAFY and CDR2 YDVSNSKD. Here the CDR3 DNA reads TGTGCCACCTGGGACAGCCCCGATCCATATTATAAGAAACTCTTT. It encodes CATWDSPDPYYKKLF.

This chain uses TRGV3 with TRGJ1 or TRGJ2. Assignment of the J gene here rests on matching the DNA to germline, because TCRdb gives none. Trimming cost V 0 bases and J 3 bases; bases outside gene matches: 2. Per germline, CDR1 VTNTFY and CDR2 YDVSTARD (reference sequence). The CDR3 has 13 amino acids. This CDR3 reads CATWDRVYYKKLF. CDR3 bases: TGTGCCACCTGGGACAGGGTTTATTATAAGAAACTCTTT.

The rearrangement uses TRGV3 and TRGJ1 or TRGJ2. The J gene is not listed in TCRdb, so it was assigned here from a DNA match to germline. CDR1 is VTNTFY and CDR2 is YDVSTARD in the germline V gene (reference sequence). This CDR3 spans 14 amino acids. V lost 0 bases to trimming and J lost 7 bases; unmatched junction nucleotides: 9. The CDR3 loop reads CATWDRPQKYKKLF. The CDR3 nucleotides are TGTGCCACCTGGGACAGGCCTCAGAAGTATAAGAAACTCTTT.

No J gene was named, though the V gene is TRGV9. Germline V gene data show CDR1 as GITISATS and CDR2 as ISYDGTV (reference sequence). CDR3 length: 13 amino acids. The CDR3 bases are TGTGCCTTGTGGGATCAGGTCCTTGAGAGGGAACTCTTT. Protein product: CALWDQVLERELF.

This clone has only one observation. The gene calls are TRGV5 and TRGJ1 or TRGJ2. TCRdb leaves out the J gene; it was filled in here by matching the DNA to germline. The trim removed 3 bases at V and 8 bases at J, leaving 4 bases unmatched. The CDR3 covers 11 residues. Germline V gene sequence: CDR1 VINAFY, CDR2 YDVSNSKD. CDR3 coding DNA: TGTGCCACCTGGGACCGACATAAGAAACTCTTT. The encoded protein is CATWDRHKKLF.

The rearrangement uses TRGV3 and TRGJ1 or TRGJ2. In the absence of a J gene in TCRdb, the DNA was matched to germline to assign it here. V lost 2 bases to trimming and J lost 9 bases; unmatched junction nucleotides: 10. This CDR3 is built from 13 residues. Per the germline V gene, CDR1 is VTNTFY and CDR2 is YDVSTARD (reference sequence). As DNA, the CDR3 is TGTGCCACCTGGGACAAAACTGGGGGTAAGAAACTCTTT. Residues: CATWDKTGGKKLF.

This clone turned up a few times. The chain links TRGV4 to TRGJ1 or TRGJ2. The J gene is absent in TCRdb and was assigned here via DNA matching to germline. V trimming: 4 bases; J trimming: 6 bases; junction bases outside the gene matches: 3. CDR1 and CDR2 from the germline V gene are EGSTGY and YDSYTSSV. The CDR3 has 11 residues. CDR3 residues: CATWEVYKKLF. Written as DNA, the CDR3 is TGTGCCACCTGGGAAGTTTATAAGAAACTCTTT.

The chain combines TRGV9 with TRGJP. TCRdb records no J gene; here it was assigned by comparing the DNA to germline. Trimming at V came to 0 bases and at J to 9 bases, leaving 2 bases not matched to a gene. This CDR3 comprises 15 residues. Germline CDR1 GITISATS, CDR2 ISYDGTV (reference sequence). The CDR3 loop reads CALWEVALGKKIKVF. CDR3 nucleotide sequence: TGTGCCTTGTGGGAGGTGGCGTTGGGCAAAAAAATCAAGGTATTT.

Concerning this clone: The junction departs from germline at one end; a sequencing error may be responsible. The chain has TRGV9 and TRGJ1 or TRGJ2. No J gene was available from TCRdb, and it was assigned here by a germline match of the DNA. Germline CDR1 and CDR2: GITISATS and ISYDGTV (reference sequence). CDR3 size: 11 residues. CDR3: CAVWLYYKKLF. Here the CDR3 DNA reads TGTGCCGTGTGGCTGTATTATAAGAAACTCTTT.

The J gene is TRGJ1 or TRGJ2, the V gene TRGV3. V shed 2 bases, J shed 9 bases, and the junction held 10 bases outside the gene matches. The CDR3 has 13 residues. The germline gives CDR1 VTNTFY, CDR2 YDVSTARD (reference sequence). This CDR3 reads CATWDKNVRKKLF. The CDR3 region has the DNA TGTGCCACCTGGGACAAAAACGTACGTAAGAAACTCTTT.